One and the same sample provided the 29 T cell receptor beta chains below, sequenced in a study of T cells in localized non-small cell lung cancer. The method was immunoSEQ multiplex PCR; TCRdb's version includes in-frame clones alone and lacks a portion of them. Of about 83,000 clones listed, 70% to 90% are singletons. The sample consisted of peripheral blood, taken before any cancer treatment. These TCRs come from a female donor at least 60 years old with stage I lung adenocarcinoma.

The chain employs TRBV7-9 and TRBJ2-7; D might be TRBD2 (5 bases). The CDR3 loop spans 13 amino acids. Germline V gives CDR1 SEHNR, CDR2 FQNEAQ (reference sequence). Trimming cost V 5 bases and J 5 bases, with 13 bases left between them. The CDR3 spells CASSPRSGDEQYF. CDR3 DNA sequence: TGTGCCAGCAGCCCCCGTTCCGGGGACGAGCAGTACTTC.

The chain joins TRBV21-1 to TRBJ2-5; no check of the table's D call, TRBD1, against the DNA was made. TRBV21-1 corresponds to a pseudogene. The CDR3 is 18 residues long. This CDR3 reads CASSKAPDPDRAQETQYF. CDR3 nucleotides: TGTGCCAGCAGCAAAGCTCCCGACCCGGACAGGGCCCAAGAGACCCAGTACTTC.

Concerning this clone itself: The same CDR3 can be traced to other DNA sequences in this sample. The V gene is TRBV5-8, the J gene TRBJ1-3; unclear D gene. Germline CDR1 is SGHTS and CDR2 is YDEGEE. The V gene lost 2 bases and the J gene lost 0 bases, with 9 bases spanning the gap. This CDR3 is 15 amino acids long. Here the CDR3 reads CASSFDILSGNTIYF. CDR3 DNA sequence: TGTGCCAGCAGCTTTGACATTCTCTCTGGAAACACCATATATTTT.

The chain carries TRBV2 and TRBJ2-7; D not resolved. V lost 6 bases to trimming and J lost 0 bases, with 9 bases between them. CDR3 length equals 13 residues. CDR1 and CDR2 (germline): SNHLY, FYNNEI. The chain's CDR3 is CASSLTVSYEQYF. CDR3 sequence (DNA): TGTGCCAGCAGCCTAACAGTCTCCTACGAGCAGTACTTC.

The rearrangement links TRBV2 to TRBJ1-1; TRBD1 matches 9 bases. V shed 9 bases and J 2 bases; nucleotides not matched to a gene: 10. CDR3 size: 15 residues. CDR1 and CDR2 from the germline V gene are SNHLY and FYNNEI. The CDR3 bases are TGTGCCAGTTACAGGGGGCTGAGGGGAAACACTGAAGCTTTCTTT. Amino acid sequence: CASYRGLRGNTEAFF.

The J gene is TRBJ1-2, the V gene TRBV5-6, with a possible D match to TRBD1 (5 bases). V was trimmed by 3 bases and J by 8 bases, leaving 17 bases between them. The CDR3 covers 14 residues. CDR1 and CDR2 (germline): SGHDT, YYEEEE. The CDR3 region has the DNA TGTGCCAGCAGCTCGGGACTCATTTTGGGGGGCTACACCTTC. Its protein is CASSSGLILGGYTF. The whole variable domain, filled in from reference TRBV5-6 and TRBJ1-2, reads DAGVTQSPTHLIKTRGQQVTLRCSPKSGHDTVSWYQQALGQGPQFIFQYYEEEERQRGNFPDRFSGHQFPNYSSELNVNALLLGDSALYLCASSSGLILGGYTFGSGTRLTVV.

This clone appeared a few times. The chain links TRBV29-1 to TRBJ1-2; no definite D call. Deletions cut 4 bases from V and 7 bases from J, with 4 bases between. The CDR3 has 9 amino acids. Germline V gene sequence: CDR1 SQVTM, CDR2 ANQGSEA. The CDR3 coding sequence is TGCAGCGTTGTTCCTGGCTACACCTTC. Amino acid sequence: CSVVPGYTF. Drawing the rest from reference TRBV29-1 and TRBJ1-2, the complete variable domain is SAVISQKPSRDICQRGTSLTIQCQVDSQVTMMFWYRQQPGQSLTLIATANQGSEATYESGFVIDKFPISRPNLTFSTLTVSNMSPEDSSIYLCSVVPGYTFGSGTRLTVV.

CDR3 amino acids: CASSESIGLEKLFF. The DNA of the CDR3 is TGTGCCAGCAGTGAAAGTATTGGGTTGGAAAAACTGTTTTTT. The rearrangement uses TRBV6-1 and TRBJ1-4; D not resolved. Trimming stripped 2 bases from V and 8 bases from J, with 12 bases between. Germline lookup yields CDR1 MNHNS and CDR2 SASEGT. This CDR3 has 14 residues.

V usage is TRBV12-5 and J usage is TRBJ1-3, with unresolved D. The CDR3 runs to 12 residues. Trimming shortened V by 7 bases and J by 3 bases, and 7 bases separated the two germline ends. The germline CDR1 and CDR2 sequences are LGHNT and FRNRAP. CDR3: CASDGGGNTIYF. Here the CDR3 DNA reads TGTGCTAGTGACGGAGGTGGAAACACCATATATTTT.

The rearrangement uses TRBV6-5 and TRBJ1-5, with D possibly matching TRBD1 (5 bases). The CDR3 length is 14 residues. Deletions cut 5 bases from V and 2 bases from J, with 10 bases between. Germline loops: CDR1 MNHEY, CDR2 SVGAGI. CDR3 sequence reads: CASSHGHGNQPQHF. DNA of the CDR3: TGTGCCAGCAGTCACGGACACGGCAATCAGCCCCAGCATTTT.

This chain uses TRBV2 with TRBJ1-4; no clear D gene. The CDR3 spans 12 residues. Germline loops: CDR1 SNHLY, CDR2 FYNNEI. Trimming took 3 bases from V and 13 from J, leaving 12 bases between them. CDR3 loop: CASSEQSARLFF. The CDR3, as DNA: TGTGCCAGCAGTGAGCAGAGTGCGAGACTGTTTTTT.

The chain carries TRBV6-1 and TRBJ2-7, with TRBD1 matching 9 bases. V gave up 7 bases and J gave up 3 bases; unmatched junction bases: 7. The CDR3 is made up of 14 amino acids. Germline CDR1 and CDR2: MNHNS and SASEGT. The CDR3: CASTRTGVNYEQYF. CDR3 in DNA: TGTGCCAGCACTCGGACAGGGGTTAACTACGAGCAGTACTTC.

The chain joins TRBV5-6 to TRBJ2-5; 8 nucleotides align to TRBD1. CDR1 is SGHDT and CDR2 is YYEEEE in the germline V gene. V lost 0 bases and J lost 1; bases outside the gene matches: 2. The CDR3 extends over 15 amino acids. CDR3 in DNA: TGTGCCAGCAGCTTGGGACAGGGGATCCAAGAGACCCAGTACTTC. Protein product: CASSLGQGIQETQYF.

The CDR3 loop is CASAWTVENEKLFF. The CDR3 nucleotides read TGTGCCAGCGCCTGGACAGTCGAAAATGAAAAACTGTTTTTT. This chain uses TRBV4-2 with TRBJ1-4, with D possibly being TRBD1 (6 bases). Trimming cost V 8 bases and J 5 bases, with 15 bases left between them. The V gene's germline CDR1 is LGHNA and CDR2 YNFKEQ. CDR3 length: 14 residues.

CDR3: CAWSGKTGAGYNEQFF. The CDR3 region has the DNA TGTGCCTGGAGTGGAAAGACAGGGGCGGGCTACAATGAGCAGTTCTTC. The rearrangement uses TRBV30 and TRBJ2-1, with TRBD1 matching over 8 bases. From germline, CDR1 is GTSNPN and CDR2 SVGIG (reference sequence). The length of the CDR3 is 16 residues. J gave up 3 bases and V 1 base, and 8 bases lay outside the gene matches.

This clone was seen a handful of times. This chain links TRBV4-2 with TRBJ1-5; 7 bases are shared with TRBD1. The V and J ends lost 0 bases and 6 bases, in that order; junction bases with no gene match: 5. Germline-derived CDR1 and CDR2 are LGHNA and YNFKEQ. The CDR3 loop spans 15 amino acids. The CDR3 DNA follows: TGTGCCAGCAGCCAAGAGGGACAGATAGGTCAGCCCCAGCATTTT. This encodes CASSQEGQIGQPQHF.

The chain combines TRBV18 with TRBJ1-3; 7 bases fit TRBD1. Germline V lookup: CDR1 KGHSH, CDR2 LQKENI. Losses at the gene ends were 5 bases for V and 4 bases for J; bases not matched to a gene: 8. The CDR3 loop spans 15 amino acids. The CDR3 here is CASSTDRASGNTIYF. The CDR3 DNA reads TGTGCCAGCTCAACAGACAGGGCCTCCGGAAACACCATATATTTT.

This clone was counted a few times. The V and J genes are TRBV28 and TRBJ1-1; D may be TRBD1 (6 bases). Germline V CDR1 and CDR2: MDHEN, SYDVKM. The germline V and J ends were trimmed by 4 bases and 2 bases, with 14 bases remaining between them. The CDR3 contains 15 residues. CDR3: CASSSATGSNTEAFF. CDR3 nucleotide sequence: TGTGCCAGCAGTTCCGCCACAGGGAGTAACACTGAAGCTTTCTTT.

The CDR3 nucleotides are TGTGCCAGCAGCCAACCCAGGACTTTGGTGGACACCGGGGAGCTGTTTTTT. Translated: CASSQPRTLVDTGELFF. This chain links TRBV14 with TRBJ2-2; D might be TRBD2 (5 bases). V dropped 2 bases and J dropped 3 bases, with 16 bases sitting between them. The germline gives CDR1 SGHDN, CDR2 FVKESK. The CDR3 length is 17 residues.

The chain joins TRBV7-2 to TRBJ2-7; the match to TRBD2 covers 7 bases. J gave up 4 bases and V 1 base, and 7 bases lay outside the gene matches. The CDR3 has 15 residues. CDR1 and CDR2 from the germline V gene are SGHTA and FQGNSA. CDR3 sequence: CASSLEGGPWYEQYF. DNA for the CDR3: TGTGCCAGCAGCTTAGAGGGAGGGCCTTGGTACGAGCAGTACTTC.

CDR3 DNA sequence: TGTGCCAGCAGCCCAGGGGATCGGAACACCATATATTTT. Translating it yields CASSPGDRNTIYF. This sequence joins TRBV4-2 and TRBJ1-3; D may be TRBD1 (6 bases). The CDR3 covers 13 residues. Germline loops: CDR1 LGHNA, CDR2 YNFKEQ. Trimming took 4 bases from V and 7 from J, leaving 11 bases between them.

The rearrangement links TRBV27 to TRBJ1-6, with TRBD1 matching 9 bases. J lost 6 bases, V lost 4 bases, and 1 base had no gene match. Germline CDR1 MNHEY, CDR2 SMNVEV (reference sequence). The CDR3 has 14 residues. CDR3 residues: CASSWTGANSPLHF. The CDR3 nucleotides read TGTGCCAGCAGTTGGACAGGGGCTAATTCACCCCTCCACTTT.

The CDR3 DNA reads as TGTGCCAGCAGCCCGACAGGGAGACATGAGCAGTTCTTC. It codes for CASSPTGRHEQFF. The V gene is TRBV5-6, the J gene TRBJ2-1; 7 bases match TRBD1. The CDR3 has 13 residues. Germline values: CDR1 SGHDT, CDR2 YYEEEE. With 4 bases clipped from V and 8 bases from J, the junction kept 6 bases outside the gene matches.

V and J are TRBV30 and TRBJ1-3; D is ambiguous. V was shortened by 2 bases and J by 4 bases, with 9 bases between the two germline ends. From germline, CDR1 is GTSNPN and CDR2 SVGIG (reference sequence). The CDR3 is 13 residues long. CDR3 sequence (DNA): TGTGCCTGGAGTACCGGGGTCGGAAACACCATATATTTT. It codes for CAWSTGVGNTIYF.

The CDR3 here is CASSYRVEGGYTF. The DNA of the CDR3 is TGTGCCAGCAGCTACAGGGTTGAGGGTGGCTACACCTTC. The genes are TRBV28 and TRBJ1-2; D is perhaps TRBD1 (6 bases). This CDR3 has 13 amino acids. The germline gives CDR1 MDHEN, CDR2 SYDVKM. Trimming pared 6 bases from V and 7 bases from J, leaving 15 bases between.

The rearrangement joins TRBV19 to TRBJ2-5; TRBD1 or TRBD2 may be the D gene (5 bases each). Looked up from germline, CDR1 is LNHDA and CDR2 is SQIVND (reference sequence). This CDR3 is 14 amino acids long. V was shortened by 4 bases and J by 5 bases, with 14 bases between the two germline ends. As DNA, the CDR3 is TGTGCCAGTAGTACTCGGGGCCTGGGGGAGACCCAGTACTTC. Residues: CASSTRGLGETQYF. Drawing the rest from reference TRBV19 and TRBJ2-5, the complete variable domain is DGGITQSPKYLFRKEGQNVTLSCEQNLNHDAMYWYRQDPGQGLRLIYYSQIVNDFQKGDIAEGYSVSREKKESFPLTVTSAQKNPTAFYLCASSTRGLGETQYFGPGTRLLVL.

This clone came up once. The gene calls are TRBV2 and TRBJ1-3; TRBD1 matches at 8 bases. The length of the CDR3 is 12 residues. Germline V gene data show CDR1 as SNHLY and CDR2 as FYNNEI. The junction had 6 bases not matched to a gene; V was cut back by 3 bases and J by 14 bases. CDR3 in amino acids: CASSEWTGRLYF. DNA for the CDR3: TGTGCCAGCAGTGAGTGGACAGGGCGGTTATATTTT.

The chain recombines TRBV28 with TRBJ2-7; D is undetermined. CDR1 is MDHEN, CDR2 SYDVKM, per germline. Trimming stripped 3 bases from V and 1 base from J, with 4 bases between. CDR3 length equals 12 residues. CDR3 sequence (DNA): TGTGCCAGCAGTTTTCTTTCCTACGAGCAGTACTTC. The encoded protein is CASSFLSYEQYF. The whole variable domain, filled in from reference TRBV28 and TRBJ2-7, reads DVKVTQSSRYLVKRTGEKVFLECVQDMDHENMFWYRQDPGLGLRLIYFSYDVKMKEKGDIPEGYSVSREKKERFSLILESASTNQTSMYLCASSFLSYEQYFGPGTRLTVT.

The CDR3 sequence: CASSKVRREFSYNEQFF. Written as DNA, the CDR3 is TGTGCCAGCAGCAAAGTACGCAGGGAATTCTCCTACAATGAGCAGTTCTTC. V gene TRBV21-1 combines with J gene TRBJ2-1; the listed D gene, TRBD1, was not tested against the DNA. TRBV21-1 is a recognized pseudogene. This CDR3 is built from 17 residues.